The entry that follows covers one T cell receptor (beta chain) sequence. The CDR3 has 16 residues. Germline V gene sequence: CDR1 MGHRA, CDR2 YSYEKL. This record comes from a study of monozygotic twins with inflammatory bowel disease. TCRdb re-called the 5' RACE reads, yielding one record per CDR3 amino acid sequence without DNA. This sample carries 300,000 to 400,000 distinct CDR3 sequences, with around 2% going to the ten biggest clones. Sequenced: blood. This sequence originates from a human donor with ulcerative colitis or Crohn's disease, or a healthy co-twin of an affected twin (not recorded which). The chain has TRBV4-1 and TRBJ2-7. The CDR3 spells CASSQVWADVSYEQYF.